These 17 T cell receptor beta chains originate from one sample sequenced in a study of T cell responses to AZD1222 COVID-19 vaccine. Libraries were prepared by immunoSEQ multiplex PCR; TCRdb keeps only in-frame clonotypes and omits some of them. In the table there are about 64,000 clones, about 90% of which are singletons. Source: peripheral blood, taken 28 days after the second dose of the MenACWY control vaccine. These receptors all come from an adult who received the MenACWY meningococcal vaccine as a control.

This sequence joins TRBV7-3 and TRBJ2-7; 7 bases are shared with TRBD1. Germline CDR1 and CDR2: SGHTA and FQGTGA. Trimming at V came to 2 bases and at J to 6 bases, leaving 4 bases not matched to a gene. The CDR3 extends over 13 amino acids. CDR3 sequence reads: CASSLSQGTEQYF. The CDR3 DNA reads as TGTGCCAGCAGCTTATCACAGGGGACCGAGCAGTACTTC.

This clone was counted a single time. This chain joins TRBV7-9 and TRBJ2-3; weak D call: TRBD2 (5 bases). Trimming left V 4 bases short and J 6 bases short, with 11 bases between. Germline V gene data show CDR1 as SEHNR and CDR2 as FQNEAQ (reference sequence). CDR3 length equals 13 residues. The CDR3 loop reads CASSWGEADTQYF. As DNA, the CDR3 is TGTGCCAGCAGCTGGGGAGAGGCGGATACGCAGTATTTT.

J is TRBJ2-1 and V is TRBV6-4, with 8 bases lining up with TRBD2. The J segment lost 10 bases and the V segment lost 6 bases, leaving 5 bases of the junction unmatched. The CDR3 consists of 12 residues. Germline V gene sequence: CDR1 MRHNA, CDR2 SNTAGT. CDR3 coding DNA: TGTGCCAGCAGGGGACTAGGGCAAGAGCAGTTCTTC. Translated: CASRGLGQEQFF.

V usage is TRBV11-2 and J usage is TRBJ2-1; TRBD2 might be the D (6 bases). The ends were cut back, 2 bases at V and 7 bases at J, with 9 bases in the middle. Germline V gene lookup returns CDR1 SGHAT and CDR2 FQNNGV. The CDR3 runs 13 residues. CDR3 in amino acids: CASSLQDYNEQFF. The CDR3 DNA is TGTGCCAGCAGCTTACAGGACTATAATGAGCAGTTCTTC.

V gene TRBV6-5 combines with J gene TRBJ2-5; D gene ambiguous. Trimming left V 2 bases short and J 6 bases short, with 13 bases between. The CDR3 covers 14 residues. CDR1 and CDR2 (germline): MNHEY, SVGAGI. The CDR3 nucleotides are TGTGCCAGCAGTTACGGGCTAGGCGTCAAGACCCAGTACTTC. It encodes CASSYGLGVKTQYF.

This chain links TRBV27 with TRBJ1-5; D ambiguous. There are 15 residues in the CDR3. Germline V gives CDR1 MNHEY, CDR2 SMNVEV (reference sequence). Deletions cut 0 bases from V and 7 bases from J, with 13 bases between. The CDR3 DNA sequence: TGTGCCAGCAGTTTATCGTGGGCAGTCGGGCAGCCCCAGCATTTT. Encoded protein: CASSLSWAVGQPQHF.

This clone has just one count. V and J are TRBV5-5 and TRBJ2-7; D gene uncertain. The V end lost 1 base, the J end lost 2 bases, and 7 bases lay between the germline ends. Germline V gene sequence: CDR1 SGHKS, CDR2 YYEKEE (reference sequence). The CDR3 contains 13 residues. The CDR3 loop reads CASSLPGAYEQYF. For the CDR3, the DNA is TGTGCCAGCAGCTTGCCCGGCGCCTACGAGCAGTACTTC.

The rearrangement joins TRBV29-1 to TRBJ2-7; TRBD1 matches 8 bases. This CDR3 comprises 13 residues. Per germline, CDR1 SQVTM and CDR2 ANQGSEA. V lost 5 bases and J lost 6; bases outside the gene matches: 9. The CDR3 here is CSVIAGTGGEQYF. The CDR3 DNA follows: TGCAGCGTTATAGCCGGGACAGGTGGCGAGCAGTACTTC.

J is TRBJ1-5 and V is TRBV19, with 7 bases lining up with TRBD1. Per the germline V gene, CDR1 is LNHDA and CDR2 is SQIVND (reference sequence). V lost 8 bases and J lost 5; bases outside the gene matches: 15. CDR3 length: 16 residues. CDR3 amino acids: CASLQTRQGRDQPQHF. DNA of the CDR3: TGTGCCAGTCTCCAAACTAGACAGGGTAGGGATCAGCCCCAGCATTTT.

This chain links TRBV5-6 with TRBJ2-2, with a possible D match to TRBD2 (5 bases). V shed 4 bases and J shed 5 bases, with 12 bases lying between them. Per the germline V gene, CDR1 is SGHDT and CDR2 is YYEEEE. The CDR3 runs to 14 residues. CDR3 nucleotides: TGTGCCAGCAGCCTTGGGGAGAGGACCGGGGAGCTGTTTTTT. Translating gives CASSLGERTGELFF.

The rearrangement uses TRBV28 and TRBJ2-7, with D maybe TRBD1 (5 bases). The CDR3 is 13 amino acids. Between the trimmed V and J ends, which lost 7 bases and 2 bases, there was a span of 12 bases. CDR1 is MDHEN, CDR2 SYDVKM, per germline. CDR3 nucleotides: TGTGCCAGCAAATCAGGACAAACCTACGAGCAGTACTTC. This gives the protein CASKSGQTYEQYF. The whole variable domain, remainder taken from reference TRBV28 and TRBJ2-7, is DVKVTQSSRYLVKRTGEKVFLECVQDMDHENMFWYRQDPGLGLRLIYFSYDVKMKEKGDIPEGYSVSREKKERFSLILESASTNQTSMYLCASKSGQTYEQYFGPGTRLTVT.

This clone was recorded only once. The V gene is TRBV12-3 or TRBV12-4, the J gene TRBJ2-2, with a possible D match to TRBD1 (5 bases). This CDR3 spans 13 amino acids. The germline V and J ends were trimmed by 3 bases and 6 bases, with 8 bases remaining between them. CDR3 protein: CASSFSGPGELFF. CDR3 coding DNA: TGTGCCAGCAGTTTTTCAGGGCCCGGGGAGCTGTTTTTT.

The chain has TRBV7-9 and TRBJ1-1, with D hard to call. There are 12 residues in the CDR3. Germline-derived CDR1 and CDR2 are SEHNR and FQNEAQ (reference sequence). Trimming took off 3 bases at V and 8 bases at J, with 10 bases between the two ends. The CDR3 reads CASSFGSSEAFF. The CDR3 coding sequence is TGTGCCAGCAGCTTTGGGTCGTCCGAAGCTTTCTTT.

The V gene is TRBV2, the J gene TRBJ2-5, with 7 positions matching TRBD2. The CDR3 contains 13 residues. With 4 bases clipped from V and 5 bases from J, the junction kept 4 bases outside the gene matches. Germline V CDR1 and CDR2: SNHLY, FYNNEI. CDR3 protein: CASSGDYSETQYF. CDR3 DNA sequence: TGTGCCAGCAGTGGGGACTACTCTGAGACCCAGTACTTC.

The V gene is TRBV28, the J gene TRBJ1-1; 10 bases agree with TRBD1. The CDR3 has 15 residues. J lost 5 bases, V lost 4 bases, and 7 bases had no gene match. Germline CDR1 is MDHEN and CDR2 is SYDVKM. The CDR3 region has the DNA TGTGCCAGCAGTTCCGGGACAGGGGTGGGGACTGAAGCTTTCTTT. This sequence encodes CASSSGTGVGTEAFF.

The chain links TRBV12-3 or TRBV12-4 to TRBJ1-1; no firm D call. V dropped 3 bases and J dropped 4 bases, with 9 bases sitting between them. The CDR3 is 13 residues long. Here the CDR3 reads CASSFEAGTEAFF. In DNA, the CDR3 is TGTGCCAGCAGTTTTGAAGCGGGCACTGAAGCTTTCTTT.

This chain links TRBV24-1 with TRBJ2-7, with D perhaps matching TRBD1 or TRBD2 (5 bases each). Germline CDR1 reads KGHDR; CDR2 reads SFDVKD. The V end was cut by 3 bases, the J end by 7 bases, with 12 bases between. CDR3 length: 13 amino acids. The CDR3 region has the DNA TGTGCCACCAGTGATGGGGCGGGCGGAGAGCAGTACTTC. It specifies CATSDGAGGEQYF.